The rows below give T cell receptor beta chains drawn from one sample of a study of primary melanoma T cells and metastatic recurrence. Only in-frame clones appear in the TCRdb table, and some are missing; sequencing was by immunoSEQ multiplex PCR. The sample holds a few thousand clones, roughly 70% seen once. Specimen: melanoma tumor tissue. The receptors were gathered from a human donor with melanoma. The CDR3 runs from the conserved cysteine through the conserved F or W. Each record gives: clone size, D gene, J gene, V gene, CDR3 DNA, CDR3 protein. A D gene is named only where the DNA matches it firmly. The size entry is marked missing in some rows and otherwise reads once, few, many or a size class.

size: once
D: TRBD1
J: TRBJ1-4
V: TRBV19
DNA: TGTGCCAGTAGTCGACAGGGGGGCCGGCTAGTGCGAAATGAAAAACTGTTTTTT
CDR3: CASSRQGGRLVRNEKLFF

size: .
D: .
J: TRBJ1-4
V: TRBV11-1
DNA: TGTGCCAGCAGCCCCTCCGGGACCTTAAATGAAAAACTGTTTTTT
CDR3: CASSPSGTLNEKLFF

size: .
D: TRBD2
J: TRBJ2-7
V: TRBV11-3
DNA: TGTGCCAGCAGCTTAGTCTGGGCTAGCGGGAATCCCTCCTACGAGCAGTACTTC
CDR3: CASSLVWASGNPSYEQYF

size: .
D: .
J: TRBJ1-1
V: TRBV28
DNA: TGTGCCAGCACCTCGACAGAGGACACTGAAGCTTTCTTT
CDR3: CASTSTEDTEAFF

size: few
D: TRBD1
J: TRBJ2-6
V: TRBV11-3
DNA: TGTGCCAGCAGCTTGGGACAGGGAGAGGCCAACGTCCTGACTTTC
CDR3: CASSLGQGEANVLTF

size: .
D: TRBD2
J: TRBJ2-7
V: TRBV6-8
DNA: TGTGCCAGCAGTTACTCGAGTGCTAGCGGGTACCACGAGCAGTACTTC
CDR3: CASSYSSASGYHEQYF

size: once
D: .
J: TRBJ2-1
V: TRBV19
DNA: TGTGCCAGTAGTCTCAGACACCAATACAATGAGCAGTTCTTC
CDR3: CASSLRHQYNEQFF

size: few
D: TRBD2
J: TRBJ2-7
V: TRBV6-8
DNA: TGTGCCAGCAGGCGACTAGCGTTATCCTACGAGCAGTACTTC
CDR3: CASRRLALSYEQYF

size: .
D: TRBD1
J: TRBJ2-7
V: TRBV6-8
DNA: TGTGCCAGCAGTTACAGGGACAGGGGCTACGAGCAGTACTTC
CDR3: CASSYRDRGYEQYF

size: .
D: TRBD1
J: TRBJ2-3
V: TRBV11-3
DNA: TGTGCCAGCAGCTTAGGACAGGGGACAGATACGCAGTATTTT
CDR3: CASSLGQGTDTQYF

size: few
D: .
J: TRBJ2-7
V: TRBV19
DNA: TGTGCCAGTAGTTTTGATGGGGTCTACGAGCAGTACTTC
CDR3: CASSFDGVYEQYF

size: large
D: .
J: TRBJ2-1
V: TRBV11-3
DNA: TGTGCCAGCAGCCCGCCGGGGGCCGGGAGAGAGCAGTTCTTC
CDR3: CASSPPGAGREQFF

size: large
D: .
J: TRBJ2-1
V: TRBV19
DNA: TGTGCCAGTAGTTACGGGGGGCCGAGTGAGCAGTTCTTC
CDR3: CASSYGGPSEQFF

size: .
D: .
J: TRBJ2-5
V: TRBV19
DNA: TGTGCCAGTAGTATTGTAGCAGGGCAAGAGACCCAGTACTTC
CDR3: CASSIVAGQETQYF

size: few
D: .
J: TRBJ2-1
V: TRBV28
DNA: TGTGCCAGCAGTATAATCGACGACAATGAGCAGTTCTTC
CDR3: CASSIIDDNEQFF

size: .
D: .
J: TRBJ1-1
V: TRBV15
DNA: TGTGCCACCAGCAGAGATCCCGGGATTGGAACTGAAGCTTTCTTT
CDR3: CATSRDPGIGTEAFF

size: .
D: .
J: TRBJ2-7
V: TRBV19
DNA: TGTGCCAGTAGTATAGTTCACAGTGAAACCTACGAGCAGTACTTC
CDR3: CASSIVHSETYEQYF